This T cell receptor (beta chain) was captured in a study of cytomegalovirus exposure and HLA in healthy donors. Study-wide results and caveats: With further analysis later on, most CMV-associated TCR beta chains appeared HLA-restricted. It emerged from a later analysis that several of the most significant clusters appeared to be linked to common viral pathogens.

This CDR3 region has 13 residues. CDR1 is KGHSH, CDR2 LQKENI, per germline. Unmatched junction bases numbered 7, after V lost 5 bases and J lost 7 bases. With regard to this clone: Its specificity is not known.

The donors were healthy bone marrow donors. Donors were ostensibly healthy at sampling, although undocumented immune exposures were probable. Primers: 60 Vbeta forward and 13 Jbeta reverse. Clones were sequenced by immunoSEQ multiplex PCR, and TCRdb holds only the in-frame ones, with some missing. The sample yields about 150,000 clones, 79% seen once. The material sequenced was PBMCs. The sequence derives from a man aged 50-60 years in good health and CMV-seropositive. The chain recombines TRBV18 with TRBJ1-2; 7 bases align to TRBD1. CDR3 loop: CASSSTGDSGYTF. The CDR3 nucleotides are TGTGCCAGCTCATCTACAGGGGACTCTGGCTACACCTTC.